Listed below are T cell receptor beta chains from one sample, sequenced in a study of blood T cells in healthy people across ages. TCRdb passed the 5' RACE reads through MiXCR, listing each CDR3 protein once. The top ten hold about a fifth of the sample, which has hundreds of thousands of distinct CDR3 sequences, under 45% seen once. The sample comprised blood. The source is a man between 60 and 75 years old in good health. Each CDR3 is given with its conserved first and last residue. Fields, in order: clone size, V gene, D gene, J gene, CDR3 protein, CDR3 DNA. A D gene is named only where the DNA matches it firmly. Not all rows give a size; the values are once, few, many and, for expanded clones, a class.

clone size: .; V gene: TRBV20-1; D gene: .; J gene: TRBJ1-6; CDR3 protein: CSARSLTGSSSYNSPLHF; CDR3 DNA: TGCAGTGCTAGATCCTTGACAGGTTCGAGCTCCTATAATTCACCCCTCCACTTT
clone size: few; V gene: TRBV5-1; D gene: .; J gene: TRBJ1-1; CDR3 protein: CASSLAGITGTEAFF; CDR3 DNA: TGCGCCAGCAGCTTGGCCGGCATCACAGGGACTGAAGCTTTCTTT
clone size: once; V gene: TRBV6-2/TRBV6-3; D gene: .; J gene: TRBJ1-2; CDR3 protein: CASRLRTVLGGYTF; CDR3 DNA: TGTGCCAGCAGACTGAGGACAGTCCTGGGAGGCTACACCTTC
clone size: .; V gene: TRBV9; D gene: TRBD1; J gene: TRBJ2-1; CDR3 protein: CASSVEGQGANEQFF; CDR3 DNA: TGTGCCAGCAGCGTAGAGGGACAGGGGGCAAATGAGCAGTTCTTC
clone size: few; V gene: TRBV7-9; D gene: TRBD1; J gene: TRBJ2-7; CDR3 protein: CASSNRDRGPGEQYF; CDR3 DNA: TGTGCCAGCAGCAACCGGGACAGGGGGCCGGGCGAGCAGTACTTC
clone size: few; V gene: TRBV6-2/TRBV6-3; D gene: .; J gene: TRBJ2-7; CDR3 protein: CASKTGSHEQYF; CDR3 DNA: TGTGCCAGCAAGACCGGCTCCCACGAGCAGTACTTC
clone size: .; V gene: TRBV20-1; D gene: TRBD1; J gene: TRBJ2-7; CDR3 protein: CSARGRPGQSSYEQYF; CDR3 DNA: TGCAGTGCTAGAGGAAGGCCGGGACAGAGCTCCTACGAGCAGTACTTC
clone size: .; V gene: TRBV20-1; D gene: .; J gene: TRBJ1-1; CDR3 protein: CSARRGGVSTEAFF; CDR3 DNA: TGCAGTGCAAGACGAGGGGGAGTAAGTACTGAAGCTTTCTTT
clone size: few; V gene: TRBV6-5; D gene: .; J gene: TRBJ2-7; CDR3 protein: CASSYSPRAYEQYF; CDR3 DNA: TGTGCCAGCAGTTACTCGCCCAGGGCCTACGAGCAGTACTTC
clone size: few; V gene: TRBV21-1; D gene: .; J gene: TRBJ2-5; CDR3 protein: CASREQGDQETQYF; CDR3 DNA: TGTGCCAGCAGGGAACAGGGAGACCAAGAGACCCAGTACTTC
clone size: .; V gene: TRBV21-1; D gene: .; J gene: TRBJ1-1; CDR3 protein: CASSTGYYSGQNTEAFF; CDR3 DNA: TGTGCCAGCAGTACAGGGTACTACTCGGGACAGAACACTGAAGCTTTCTTT
clone size: .; V gene: TRBV3-1; D gene: .; J gene: TRBJ1-3; CDR3 protein: CASSQGGGGSTIYF; CDR3 DNA: TGTGCCAGCAGCCAAGGCGGCGGAGGAAGCACCATATATTTT
clone size: few; V gene: TRBV18; D gene: .; J gene: TRBJ2-7; CDR3 protein: CASSRREVKDEQYF; CDR3 DNA: TGTGCCAGCTCACGCAGGGAGGTTAAGGACGAGCAGTACTTC
clone size: .; V gene: TRBV29-1; D gene: .; J gene: TRBJ1-5; CDR3 protein: CSVGWGSADSNQPQHF; CDR3 DNA: TGCAGCGTTGGATGGGGCAGCGCGGATAGCAATCAGCCCCAGCATTTT
clone size: .; V gene: TRBV6-1; D gene: .; J gene: TRBJ1-5; CDR3 protein: CASNGHHALSNQPQHF; CDR3 DNA: TGTGCCAGCAACGGACATCACGCCCTTAGCAATCAGCCCCAGCATTTT
clone size: .; V gene: TRBV4-3; D gene: TRBD1; J gene: TRBJ2-5; CDR3 protein: CASSQDDRVPYNEQYF; CDR3 DNA: TGCGCCAGCAGCCAAGATGACAGGGTGCCCTACAATGAGCAGTACTTC
clone size: .; V gene: TRBV6-1; D gene: .; J gene: TRBJ2-7; CDR3 protein: CASSEYTGAYEQYF; CDR3 DNA: TGTGCCAGCAGTGAGTATACAGGAGCCTACGAGCAGTACTTC
clone size: few; V gene: TRBV6-5; D gene: TRBD1; J gene: TRBJ1-6; CDR3 protein: CASSYLAGGFSSPLHF; CDR3 DNA: TGTGCCAGCAGTTACCTGGCAGGGGGTTTCTCTTCACCCCTCCACTTT
clone size: many; V gene: TRBV4-1; D gene: TRBD1; J gene: TRBJ2-7; CDR3 protein: CASSQGGQGYEQYF; CDR3 DNA: TGCGCCAGCAGCCAGGGAGGACAGGGCTACGAGCAGTACTTC
clone size: .; V gene: TRBV25-1; D gene: .; J gene: TRBJ2-5; CDR3 protein: CASSEYWSGQETQYF; CDR3 DNA: TGTGCCAGCAGTGAATATTGGTCAGGGCAAGAGACCCAGTACTTC
clone size: .; V gene: TRBV6-6; D gene: TRBD1; J gene: TRBJ1-2; CDR3 protein: CASSAPRQGDYGYTF; CDR3 DNA: TGTGCCAGCAGTGCCCCCCGACAGGGAGACTATGGCTACACCTTC
clone size: few; V gene: TRBV20-1; D gene: TRBD1; J gene: TRBJ2-7; CDR3 protein: CSGQGAHLAYEQYF; CDR3 DNA: TGCAGTGGACAGGGGGCACACCTTGCCTACGAGCAGTACTTC
clone size: .; V gene: TRBV4-3; D gene: .; J gene: TRBJ2-5; CDR3 protein: CASSQRLEGYLQGTQYF; CDR3 DNA: TGCGCCAGCAGCCAAAGGTTGGAAGGGTATTTACAAGGGACCCAGTACTTC
clone size: .; V gene: TRBV12-3/TRBV12-4; D gene: .; J gene: TRBJ2-5; CDR3 protein: CASSGGLARETQYF; CDR3 DNA: TGTGCCAGCAGTGGGGGCCTTGCTCGAGAGACCCAGTACTTC
clone size: .; V gene: TRBV6-2/TRBV6-3; D gene: .; J gene: TRBJ2-2; CDR3 protein: CASSTGSPGELFF; CDR3 DNA: TGTGCCAGCAGCACAGGGTCCCCCGGGGAGCTGTTTTTT
clone size: .; V gene: TRBV4-3; D gene: TRBD2; J gene: TRBJ2-1; CDR3 protein: CASSQEVRGGYNEQFF; CDR3 DNA: TGCGCCAGCAGCCAAGAAGTTCGGGGGGGATACAATGAGCAGTTCTTC
clone size: .; V gene: TRBV28; D gene: TRBD1; J gene: TRBJ2-7; CDR3 protein: CASSPNPRDRAIEQYF; CDR3 DNA: TGTGCCAGCAGTCCCAACCCGCGGGACAGGGCAATCGAGCAGTACTTC
clone size: .; V gene: TRBV27; D gene: .; J gene: TRBJ2-7; CDR3 protein: CASSPRPTGEYEQYF; CDR3 DNA: TGTGCCAGCAGTCCCAGACCGACCGGGGAGTACGAGCAGTACTTC
clone size: .; V gene: TRBV28; D gene: .; J gene: TRBJ2-1; CDR3 protein: CASRKDGSHNEQFF; CDR3 DNA: TGTGCCAGCAGGAAGGACGGGTCTCACAATGAGCAGTTCTTC
clone size: few; V gene: TRBV7-9; D gene: .; J gene: TRBJ2-5; CDR3 protein: CASSSRPAPSYQETQYF; CDR3 DNA: TGTGCCAGCAGCTCGAGACCAGCCCCGTCGTACCAAGAGACCCAGTACTTC
clone size: .; V gene: TRBV13; D gene: .; J gene: TRBJ1-1; CDR3 protein: CASSLGYASSPTEAFF; CDR3 DNA: TGTGCCAGCAGCTTAGGCTATGCCTCGAGCCCCACTGAAGCTTTCTTT
clone size: .; V gene: TRBV18; D gene: .; J gene: TRBJ2-5; CDR3 protein: CASSPMGETQYF; CDR3 DNA: TGTGCCAGCTCACCGATGGGAGAGACCCAGTACTTC
clone size: few; V gene: TRBV14; D gene: TRBD2; J gene: TRBJ2-7; CDR3 protein: CASSWTSGGYEQYF; CDR3 DNA: TGTGCCAGCAGCTGGACTAGCGGGGGGTACGAGCAGTACTTC
clone size: .; V gene: TRBV4-2; D gene: .; J gene: TRBJ2-1; CDR3 protein: CASSQVVSSYNEQFF; CDR3 DNA: TGTGCCAGCAGCCAAGTCGTGAGCTCCTACAATGAGCAGTTCTTC
clone size: few; V gene: TRBV6-6; D gene: TRBD2; J gene: TRBJ2-7; CDR3 protein: CASSKASGFSYEQYF; CDR3 DNA: TGTGCCAGCAGTAAAGCTAGCGGGTTCTCCTACGAGCAGTACTTC
clone size: .; V gene: TRBV29-1; D gene: .; J gene: TRBJ1-1; CDR3 protein: CSVDSGIGTEAFF; CDR3 DNA: TGCAGCGTTGACTCAGGGATAGGCACTGAAGCTTTCTTT
clone size: few; V gene: TRBV5-1; D gene: .; J gene: TRBJ1-2; CDR3 protein: CASSYQDYGYTF; CDR3 DNA: TGCGCCAGCAGCTACCAGGACTATGGCTACACCTTC
clone size: .; V gene: TRBV7-2; D gene: .; J gene: TRBJ2-3; CDR3 protein: CASSPSLAYRDTQYF; CDR3 DNA: TGTGCCAGCAGCCCATCACTAGCTTACAGAGATACGCAGTATTTT
clone size: few; V gene: TRBV5-1; D gene: .; J gene: TRBJ1-1; CDR3 protein: CASSIAMNTEAFF; CDR3 DNA: TGCGCCAGCAGCATTGCAATGAACACTGAAGCTTTCTTT